This T cell receptor beta chain derives from a study of cytomegalovirus exposure and HLA in healthy donors. Broader study findings: Subsequent analysis showed first-cohort TCR clusters tending to co-occur in 120 or so validation repertoires. The classifier reportedly diagnosed cytomegalovirus status with high sensitivity and specificity.

The repertoire was sequenced with immunoSEQ multiplex PCR; TCRdb's copy has only in-frame clones and lacks some. The repertoire includes 60,000 to 85,000 clones, 94% of them detected once, and roughly 1.5% sits in the top ten. A note on this clone: Its antigen is still unknown.

Looked up from germline, CDR1 is MDHEN and CDR2 is SYDVKM. The trim removed 6 bases at V and 1 base at J, leaving 12 bases unmatched. The CDR3 runs to 16 residues. Sequencing was done on a sample of PBMCs. The rearrangement links TRBV28 to TRBJ2-7; TRBD2 aligns across 7 bases. This sequence originates from a man between 18 and 35 years old in good health and CMV-seropositive. CDR3 residues: CASSPIRLAASYEQYF. CDR3 DNA: TGTGCCAGCAGCCCGATTCGACTAGCTGCATCCTACGAGCAGTACTTC.